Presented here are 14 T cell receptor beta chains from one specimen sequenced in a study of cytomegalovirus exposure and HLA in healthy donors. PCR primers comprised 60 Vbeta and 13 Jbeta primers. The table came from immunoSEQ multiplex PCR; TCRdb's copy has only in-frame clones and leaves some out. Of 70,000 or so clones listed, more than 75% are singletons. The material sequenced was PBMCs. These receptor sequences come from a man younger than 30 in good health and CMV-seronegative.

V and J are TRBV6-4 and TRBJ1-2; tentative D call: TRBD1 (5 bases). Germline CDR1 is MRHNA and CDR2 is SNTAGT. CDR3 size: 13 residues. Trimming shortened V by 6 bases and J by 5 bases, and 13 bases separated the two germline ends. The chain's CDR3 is CASRPRQGYGYTF. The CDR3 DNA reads TGTGCCAGCAGACCCAGGCAGGGATATGGCTACACCTTC.

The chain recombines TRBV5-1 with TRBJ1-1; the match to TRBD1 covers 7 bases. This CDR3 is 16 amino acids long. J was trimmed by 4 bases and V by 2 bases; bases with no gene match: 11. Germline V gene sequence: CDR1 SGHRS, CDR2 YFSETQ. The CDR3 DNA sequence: TGCGCCAGCAGCTTAGTCCCACAGGGGCCGACCACTGAAGCTTTCTTT. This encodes CASSLVPQGPTTEAFF.

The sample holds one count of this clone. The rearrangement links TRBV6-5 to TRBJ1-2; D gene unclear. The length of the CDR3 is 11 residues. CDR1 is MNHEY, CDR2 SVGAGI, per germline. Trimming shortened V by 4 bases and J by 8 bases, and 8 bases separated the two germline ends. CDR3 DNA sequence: TGTGCCAGCAGTTCCTCGCTAGGCTACACCTTC. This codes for CASSSSLGYTF.

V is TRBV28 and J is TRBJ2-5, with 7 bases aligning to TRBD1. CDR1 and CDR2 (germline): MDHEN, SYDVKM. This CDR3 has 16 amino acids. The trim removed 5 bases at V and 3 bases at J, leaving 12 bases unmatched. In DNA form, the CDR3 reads TGTGCCAGCAGTCCGTACTCCGGGACAGTTGAAGAGACCCAGTACTTC. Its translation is CASSPYSGTVEETQYF.

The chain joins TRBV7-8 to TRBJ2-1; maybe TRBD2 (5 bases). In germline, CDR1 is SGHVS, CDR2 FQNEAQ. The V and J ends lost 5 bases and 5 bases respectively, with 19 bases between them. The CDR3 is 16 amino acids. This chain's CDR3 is CASSKVQFVGDNEQFF. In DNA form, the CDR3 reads TGTGCCAGCAGCAAAGTCCAGTTTGTGGGAGACAATGAGCAGTTCTTC.

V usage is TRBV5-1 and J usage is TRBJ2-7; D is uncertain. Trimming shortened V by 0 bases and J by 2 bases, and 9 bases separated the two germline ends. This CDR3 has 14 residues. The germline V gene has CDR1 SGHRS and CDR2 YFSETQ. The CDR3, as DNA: TGCGCCAGCAGCTTGGTATCAGTGGCCTACGAGCAGTACTTC. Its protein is CASSLVSVAYEQYF.

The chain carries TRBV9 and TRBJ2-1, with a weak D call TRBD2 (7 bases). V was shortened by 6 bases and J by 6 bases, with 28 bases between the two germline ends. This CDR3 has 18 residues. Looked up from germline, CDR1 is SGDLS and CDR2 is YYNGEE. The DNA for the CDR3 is TGTGCCAGCACCCAACCCGGGCGGGTACAGGGCGGGGGCAATGAGCAGTTCTTC. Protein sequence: CASTQPGRVQGGGNEQFF.

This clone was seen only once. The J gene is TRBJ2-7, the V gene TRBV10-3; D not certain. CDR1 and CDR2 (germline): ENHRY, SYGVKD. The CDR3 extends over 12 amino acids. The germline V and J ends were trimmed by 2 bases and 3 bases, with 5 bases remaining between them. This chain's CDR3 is CAISEQDYEQYF. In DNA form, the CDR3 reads TGTGCCATCAGTGAGCAGGACTACGAGCAGTACTTC.

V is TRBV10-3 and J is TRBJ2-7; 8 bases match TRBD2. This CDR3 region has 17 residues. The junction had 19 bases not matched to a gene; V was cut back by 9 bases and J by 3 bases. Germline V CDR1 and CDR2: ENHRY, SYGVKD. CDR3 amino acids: CAICEGAGEVGHYEQYF. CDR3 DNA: TGTGCCATATGTGAAGGAGCGGGAGAGGTTGGTCACTACGAGCAGTACTTC.

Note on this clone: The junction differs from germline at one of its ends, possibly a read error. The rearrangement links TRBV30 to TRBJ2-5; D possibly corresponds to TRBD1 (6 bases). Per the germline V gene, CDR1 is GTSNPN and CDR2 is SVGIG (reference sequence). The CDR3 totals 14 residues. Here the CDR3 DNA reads TGTGCCTGGAGTGAGGTGGGGGCCCAAGGGACCCAGTACTTC. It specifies CAWSEVGAQGTQYF.

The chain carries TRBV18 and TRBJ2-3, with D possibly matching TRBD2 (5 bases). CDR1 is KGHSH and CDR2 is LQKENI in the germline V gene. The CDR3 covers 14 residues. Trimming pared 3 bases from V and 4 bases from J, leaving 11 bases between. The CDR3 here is CASSPLGLPDTQYF. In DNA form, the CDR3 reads TGTGCCAGCTCACCTCTTGGACTCCCAGATACGCAGTATTTT.

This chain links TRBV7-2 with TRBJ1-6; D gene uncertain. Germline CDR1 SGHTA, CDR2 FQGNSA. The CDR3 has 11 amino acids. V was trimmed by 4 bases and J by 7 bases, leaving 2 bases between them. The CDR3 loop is CASSSNSPLHF. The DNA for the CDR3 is TGTGCCAGCAGCTCGAATTCACCCCTCCACTTT.

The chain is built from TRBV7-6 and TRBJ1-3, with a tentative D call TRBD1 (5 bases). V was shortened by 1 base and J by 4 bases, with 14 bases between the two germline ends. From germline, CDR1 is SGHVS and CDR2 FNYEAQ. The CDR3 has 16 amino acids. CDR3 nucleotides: TGTGCCAGCAGCTTAGGGACATCGTCTACAGGAAACACCATATATTTT. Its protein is CASSLGTSSTGNTIYF.

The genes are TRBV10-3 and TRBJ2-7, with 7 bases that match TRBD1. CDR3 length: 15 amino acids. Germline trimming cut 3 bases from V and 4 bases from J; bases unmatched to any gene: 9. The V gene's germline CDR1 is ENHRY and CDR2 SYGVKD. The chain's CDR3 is CAISDLGQNSYEQYF. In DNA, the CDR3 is TGTGCCATCAGTGACCTGGGACAGAATAGTTACGAGCAGTACTTC.